The 26 T cell receptor beta chains below were found in one sample sequenced in a study of blood T cell repertoires in COVID-19. The method was immunoSEQ multiplex PCR; TCRdb's version includes in-frame clones alone and lacks a portion of them. The sample carries fewer than 250,000 clones, around 80% recorded once. The sequencing sample was made of peripheral blood. The source is a human donor in a cohort sampled during active COVID-19.

The chain couples TRBV11-1 to TRBJ2-7; 10 bases line up with TRBD1. With 5 bases clipped from V and 3 bases from J, the junction kept 10 bases outside the gene matches. Germline lookup yields CDR1 SGHAT and CDR2 FQDESV (reference sequence). The CDR3 runs to 16 residues. The CDR3 coding sequence is TGTGCCAGCAGCCCGGGACAGGGGAGGTCCTACTACGAGCAGTACTTC. It codes for CASSPGQGRSYYEQYF.

The chain couples TRBV5-8 to TRBJ2-1; perhaps TRBD1 as D (5 bases). Trimming cost V 2 bases and J 3 bases, with 12 bases left between them. Germline V gene data show CDR1 as SGHTS and CDR2 as YDEGEE. This CDR3 has 15 amino acids. The CDR3 region has the DNA TGTGCCAGCAGCTTAAGGGCAGGGCTCTACAATGAGCAGTTCTTC. It encodes CASSLRAGLYNEQFF.

The chain links TRBV6-1 to TRBJ1-5; TRBD1 aligns across 9 bases. The CDR3 is made up of 16 amino acids. Germline V lookup: CDR1 MNHNS, CDR2 SASEGT. V trimming: 3 bases; J trimming: 1 base; junction bases outside the gene matches: 4. The CDR3 DNA reads as TGTGCCAGCAGTGATAGGACAGGGGTCAGCAATCAGCCCCAGCATTTT. The encoded protein is CASSDRTGVSNQPQHF.

The genes are TRBV3-1 (or the pseudogene TRBV3-2) and TRBJ1-1; D is undetermined. Germline V CDR1 and CDR2: LGHDT, YNNKEL (reference sequence). V dropped 7 bases and J dropped 5 bases, with 17 bases sitting between them. This CDR3 spans 14 amino acids. DNA for the CDR3: TGTGCCAGCACCAACGCGGGTTCGCAAACTGAAGCTTTCTTT. Protein product: CASTNAGSQTEAFF.

On this clone itself: The sample holds other DNA sequences that translate to the same CDR3. This CDR3 reads CASSPGQGAYEQYF. Here the CDR3 DNA reads TGCGCCAGCAGCCCGGGACAGGGGGCCTACGAGCAGTACTTC. The rearrangement links TRBV5-1 to TRBJ2-7, with 11 bases lining up with TRBD1. CDR3 length: 14 residues. The J segment lost 2 bases and the V segment lost 4 bases, leaving 2 bases of the junction unmatched. In germline, CDR1 is SGHRS, CDR2 YFSETQ.

On this clone itself: The same CDR3 is also encoded by other DNA sequences in this sample. The chain has TRBV6-5 and TRBJ2-7; perhaps TRBD1 as D (6 bases). The CDR3 spans 14 residues. The V gene lost 6 bases and the J gene lost 3 bases, with 15 bases spanning the gap. Germline CDR1 reads MNHEY; CDR2 reads SVGAGI. The CDR3 here is CASSPGEGIYEQYF. DNA of the CDR3: TGTGCCAGCAGCCCAGGGGAAGGGATCTACGAGCAGTACTTC.

The chain combines TRBV6-5 with TRBJ2-7, with 8 bases matching TRBD1. The CDR3 spans 15 residues. The junction had 11 bases not matched to a gene; V was cut back by 6 bases and J by 4 bases. Germline V gives CDR1 MNHEY, CDR2 SVGAGI. CDR3: CASSRTGQVQYEQYF. As DNA, the CDR3 is TGTGCCAGCAGCCGGACGGGACAGGTACAGTACGAGCAGTACTTC.

The chain links TRBV21-1 to TRBJ1-1. TRBV21-1 is described as a pseudogene. The CDR3 extends over 17 amino acids. The CDR3 loop reads CASSPRGKFLLNTEAFF. DNA for the CDR3: TGTGCCAGCAGCCCTCGCGGCAAATTTTTACTGAACACTGAAGCTTTCTTT.

The chain recombines TRBV14 with TRBJ2-3; 7 bases fit TRBD2. This CDR3 region has 17 residues. V shed 0 bases, J shed 2 bases, and the junction held 8 bases outside the gene matches. The V gene's germline CDR1 is SGHDN and CDR2 FVKESK. CDR3 nucleotides: TGTGCCAGCAGCCAAGAAAGGGGAGGGAGTGCCACAGATACGCAGTATTTT. This translates into CASSQERGGSATDTQYF.

The table lists this clone with a count of one. The rearrangement joins TRBV28 to TRBJ2-1, with D unclear. Trimming stripped 2 bases from V and 1 base from J, with 9 bases between. The germline V gene has CDR1 MDHEN and CDR2 SYDVKM. This CDR3 spans 15 amino acids. The CDR3 region has the DNA TGTGCCAGCAGTTTAATCTATAGTTCCTACAATGAGCAGTTCTTC. Its protein product is CASSLIYSSYNEQFF.

The rearrangement joins TRBV3-1 (or the pseudogene TRBV3-2) to TRBJ2-1, with 9 bases that match TRBD2. The length of the CDR3 is 16 residues. Germline values: CDR1 LGHDT, CDR2 YNNKEL (reference sequence). J gave up 12 bases and V 1 base, and 13 bases lay outside the gene matches. This CDR3 reads CASSQGNSGGLKGQFF. In DNA form, the CDR3 reads TGTGCCAGCAGCCAAGGGAATAGCGGGGGCCTTAAGGGGCAGTTCTTC.

The chain recombines TRBV10-1 with TRBJ2-1; 10 positions match TRBD1. The CDR3 is made up of 15 amino acids. After removal of 3 bases from V and 8 bases from J, the junction contained 7 bases not matched to a gene. CDR1 is WNHNN and CDR2 is SYGVQD in the germline V gene (reference sequence). The CDR3 bases are TGCGCCAGCAGTGACAGGACAGGGGGTGTCTATGAGCAGTTCTTC. It codes for CASSDRTGGVYEQFF.

The chain combines TRBV6-5 with TRBJ1-5; TRBD1 matches at 10 bases. V trimming: 6 bases; J trimming: 3 bases; junction bases outside the gene matches: 5. The CDR3 has 15 residues. Germline V gene sequence: CDR1 MNHEY, CDR2 SVGAGI. CDR3 sequence: CASRTGTGVNQPQHF. DNA for the CDR3: TGTGCCAGCAGGACCGGGACAGGGGTCAATCAGCCCCAGCATTTT.

The chain is built from TRBV4-2 and TRBJ1-1; D possibly corresponds to TRBD1 (5 bases). The CDR3 has 15 residues. Trimming stripped 0 bases from V and 4 bases from J, with 12 bases between. Germline CDR1 and CDR2: LGHNA and YNFKEQ. CDR3 region: CASSQDGSGGTEAFF. The CDR3 DNA reads TGTGCCAGCAGCCAAGATGGGTCGGGGGGCACTGAAGCTTTCTTT.

J is TRBJ2-5 and V is TRBV5-1, with 12 bases lining up with TRBD1. The CDR3 has 14 residues. Trimming at V came to 4 bases and at J to 4 bases, leaving 2 bases not matched to a gene. CDR1 and CDR2 (germline): SGHRS, YFSETQ. CDR3 region: CASSAGQGAETQYF. The CDR3 region has the DNA TGCGCCAGCAGCGCGGGACAGGGGGCAGAGACCCAGTACTTC.

CDR3 sequence: CAWGRGVETQYF. The CDR3 DNA reads TGTGCCTGGGGCAGGGGTGTGGAGACCCAGTACTTC. This chain connects TRBV30 to TRBJ2-5, with a tentative D call TRBD1 (6 bases). The germline V and J ends were trimmed by 5 bases and 5 bases, with 12 bases remaining between them. Germline values: CDR1 GTSNPN, CDR2 SVGIG (reference sequence). The CDR3 has 12 amino acids.

The chain carries TRBV19 and TRBJ2-1; 12 bases are a match to TRBD2. The trim removed 6 bases at V and 0 bases at J, leaving 9 bases unmatched. CDR3 length: 18 residues. Germline values: CDR1 LNHDA, CDR2 SQIVND (reference sequence). The CDR3 loop is CASRRSLAGGLSYNEQFF. As DNA, the CDR3 is TGTGCCAGTAGGAGATCACTAGCGGGGGGTCTCTCCTACAATGAGCAGTTCTTC.

This rearrangement joins TRBV6-5 to TRBJ1-6; possible D gene TRBD1, 6 bases. Trimming pared 6 bases from V and 13 bases from J, leaving 16 bases between. This CDR3 has 13 amino acids. The germline V gene has CDR1 MNHEY and CDR2 SVGAGI. CDR3 sequence reads: CASSHRDGGPLHF. The CDR3 DNA follows: TGTGCCAGCAGCCACAGGGATGGAGGTCCCCTCCACTTT.

A word on this clone: Other DNA sequences in this sample translate to the same CDR3. The CDR3 DNA sequence: TGTGCCAGCAGTTTGACAGGGGTCCAAGAGACCCAGTACTTC. It specifies CASSLTGVQETQYF. The V call is TRBV28, the J call TRBJ2-5; 8 bases match TRBD1. The CDR3 is 14 amino acids. Germline CDR1 and CDR2: MDHEN and SYDVKM. V shed 3 bases and J 1 base; nucleotides not matched to a gene: 1.

The chain couples TRBV19 to TRBJ1-2, with 7 bases that match TRBD1. From germline, CDR1 is LNHDA and CDR2 SQIVND (reference sequence). Unmatched junction bases numbered 5, after V lost 6 bases and J lost 1 base. There are 14 residues in the CDR3. CDR3 in amino acids: CASRPGQSNYGYTF. The DNA of the CDR3 is TGTGCCAGTAGACCGGGACAGAGTAACTATGGCTACACCTTC.

The CDR3 DNA follows: TGTGCCAGCACATACAAGAGCAATCAGCCCCAGCATTTT. This codes for CASTYKSNQPQHF. The rearrangement uses TRBV6-4 and TRBJ1-5; no clear D gene. This CDR3 has 13 amino acids. V lost 7 bases and J lost 1, with 8 bases in between. CDR1 is MRHNA and CDR2 is SNTAGT in the germline V gene.

The chain links TRBV5-1 to TRBJ2-5; a weak D match, TRBD1 (6 bases). Trimming left V 6 bases short and J 4 bases short, with 16 bases between. The length of the CDR3 is 14 residues. CDR1 is SGHRS, CDR2 YFSETQ, per germline. As DNA, the CDR3 is TGCGCCAGCACGCCGGGCAGGGGACGAGAGACCCAGTACTTC. This translates into CASTPGRGRETQYF.

The chain joins TRBV7-9 to TRBJ2-7; D is possibly TRBD1 (5 bases). V gave up 2 bases and J gave up 9 bases, with 14 bases separating them. The CDR3 has 13 residues. The germline V gene has CDR1 SEHNR and CDR2 FQNEAQ (reference sequence). This CDR3 is CASSLSRQMGQYF. The CDR3 DNA reads TGTGCCAGCAGCTTAAGCCGACAGATGGGGCAGTACTTC.

This chain links TRBV5-1 with TRBJ2-3; 7 nucleotides align to TRBD1. The V gene end was trimmed by 0 bases and the J gene end by 2 bases; junction bases not matched to a gene: 3. CDR1 SGHRS and CDR2 YFSETQ come from the germline V gene. The CDR3 length is 15 residues. CDR3 coding DNA: TGCGCCAGCAGCTTGGCAGGACAGGCCACAGATACGCAGTATTTT. It translates to CASSLAGQATDTQYF.

J is TRBJ1-6 and V is TRBV5-1; D unresolved. This CDR3 comprises 15 residues. Germline V CDR1 and CDR2: SGHRS, YFSETQ. Trimming took 4 bases from V and 7 from J, leaving 15 bases between them. The CDR3 spells CASSPLSPLNSPLHF. The CDR3 DNA reads as TGCGCCAGCAGCCCTCTTAGTCCCCTCAATTCACCCCTCCACTTT.

There are a few counts of this clone. This sequence joins TRBV15 and TRBJ2-7; 7 bases line up with TRBD1. After removal of 0 bases from V and 0 bases from J, the junction contained 5 bases not matched to a gene. Germline V gives CDR1 LNHNV, CDR2 YYDKDF (reference sequence). The CDR3 has 16 amino acids. The CDR3 is CATSRDGTVSSYEQYF. The CDR3 nucleotides are TGTGCCACCAGCAGAGATGGGACAGTCAGCTCCTACGAGCAGTACTTC.